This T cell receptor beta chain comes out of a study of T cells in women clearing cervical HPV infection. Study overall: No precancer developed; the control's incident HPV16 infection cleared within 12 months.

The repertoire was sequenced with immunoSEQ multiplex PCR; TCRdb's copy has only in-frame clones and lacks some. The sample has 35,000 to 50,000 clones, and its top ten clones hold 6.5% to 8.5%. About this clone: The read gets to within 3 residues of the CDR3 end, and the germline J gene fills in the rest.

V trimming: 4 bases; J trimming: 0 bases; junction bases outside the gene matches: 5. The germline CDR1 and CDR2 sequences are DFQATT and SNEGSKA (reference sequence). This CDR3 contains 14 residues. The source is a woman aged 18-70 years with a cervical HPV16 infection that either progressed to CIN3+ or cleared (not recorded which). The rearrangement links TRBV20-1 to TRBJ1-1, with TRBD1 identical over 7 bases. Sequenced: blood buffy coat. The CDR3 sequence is CSANQGGMNTEAFF. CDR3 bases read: TGCAGTGCTAACCAAGGGGGCATGAACACTGAA.